This TCR beta chain appears in the sequencing data of a study of shared clonotypes between healthy human individuals. Study-wide findings and caveats: When compared with the clonotypes that were shared by all four sorted-subset donors, the non-shared clonotypes turned out to have lower generation probabilities. Rarefaction showed sorted-subset sequencing was incomplete despite large depth. Sharing across four donors was seen in 4% to 6.5% of naive CD4 clonotypes.

The material for each subset, its genomic DNA, was split evenly across several immunoSEQ plates. Generated by immunoSEQ multiplex PCR, the TCRdb table keeps only in-frame clones and is missing some. This table holds around 2,000,000 clones, 90% to 95% found once. V was pared by 7 bases and J by 3 bases, with 8 bases of the junction left unmatched. CDR1 ENHRY and CDR2 SYGVKD come from the germline V gene. CDR3 length: 15 residues. To note about this clone: The antigen remains unidentified.

Sequencing was performed on naive CD4+ T cells sorted from blood. Documented subset: CD45RA+ positively selected. The TCR originated in a man in his late teens or twenties in good health. J is TRBJ2-3 and V is TRBV10-3; 9 bases match TRBD2. The CDR3 protein is CAINGAGGSTDTQYF. The CDR3 DNA is TGTGCCATCAACGGAGCGGGAGGATCTACAGATACGCAGTATTTT.